In its sample, the clone carrying this TCR beta chain was seen many times. No antigen is known for it. This specimen belongs to a study of T-cell reconstitution after alpha-beta-depleted transplantation in children. The study, taken as a whole, reports: Some patients' high day-60 TCRbeta diversity was attributed to recipient cells surviving conditioning. Several hundred rapidly expanded clones from non-depleted graft cells reportedly supplied alpha-beta T cells about two months post-transplant. When one year had passed after transplant, most T-cell counts and diversity came from newly produced T cells.

Germline V gene data show CDR1 as MRHNA and CDR2 as SNTAGT. V was pared by 7 bases and J by 2 bases, with 12 bases of the junction left unmatched. This CDR3 has 17 residues. Unique molecular identifiers were incorporated during preparation of the TCRbeta library. TCRdb redid the calling of the PCR reads with MiXCR, one entry per CDR3 protein. The sample shows about 300,000 distinct CDR3 sequences, 6% to 10% of them seen only once. Material: peripheral blood, obtained 360 days after TCRalphabeta/CD19-depleted stem cell transplant. The receptor was derived from a female patient between 2 and 15 years old who had a stem cell transplant for Fanconi anemia, so the T cells may come from the graft donor. The chain recombines TRBV6-4 with TRBJ2-3; 10 positions match TRBD2. The CDR3 region is CASNLSLLAGITDTQYF. For the CDR3, the DNA is TGTGCCAGCAACCTGAGCCTACTAGCGGGAATCACAGATACGCAGTATTTT.